This entry is about one T cell receptor beta chain. What this receptor recognizes is not known. The input lacks base qualities; no much larger clone sits a single base away. CDR1 SGHTA and CDR2 FQGNSA were looked up in the germline V gene. Trimming costs V 2 bases and J 7 bases, and their ends lie 15 bases apart. The CDR3 runs 14 residues from the cysteine to the valine. Of the read, only the CDR3 DNA is kept; its 42 bases are in frame from base 1. The entry originates in a study of cytomegalovirus exposure and HLA in healthy donors (dated by TCRdb to about 2017). For the study in its entirety: In an earlier analysis of approximately 500 of the donors, around 290 Gb of sequence data and 95 million to 130 million unique TCR beta sequences from 150 million to 200 million T cells were reported. Roughly 300 gigabases of sequencing data and around 90 million unique TCR sequences made up an early release that covered under 750 HLA-typed donors. The study combined high-throughput TCR immunosequencing, statistical association of individual TCRs with disease status, and machine learning to predict cytomegalovirus infection status. An earlier analysis of 500 to 750 of the donors applied high-throughput TCR beta sequencing to assess whether each TCR beta V gene segment acted as functional or pseudogenic. Because of strong linkage in the cohort, roughly five DR-DQ haplotypes were treated as single units for association and clustering. Rather than using new phenotypic data, the later analysis identified candidate immune exposures from TCR beta sequences and from how often those sequences occurred across donors. A later analysis re-analyzed previously published TCR beta repertoires from 666 donors and added high-resolution HLA genotyping to study TCR occurrence patterns. The number of typed donors differed by locus: about 629-630 for A, B, C, DRB1 and DQB1; roughly 510 for DQA1; some 590 for DPA1; and around 490 for DPB1. In addition to the first cohort of 666 subjects, a separate validation cohort of some 120 different subjects was used. The study aimed to test whether cataloging public T cell receptors could reveal signatures of past pathogen exposure. Donor age, sex, ethnicity and CMV serostatus were compiled together with the repertoire data. Among the 398 genotyped donors, 75% to 90% belonged to the genetic ancestry cluster associated with self-reported Caucasian donors. Among some 400 genotyped donors of the cohort, an average of approximately 240,000 unique TCR beta nucleotide sequences was sequenced per donor, of which 15% to 20% were non-productive. Genome-wide SNP genotypes for about three fifths of the roughly 670 donors were used in a later genetic analysis, which treated that subset as a discovery cohort. The study profiled the T cell repertoires of some 610 subjects by immunosequencing and related them to cytomegalovirus serostatus. All discovery cohort repertoires had been generated using a single sequencing platform. Class I and class II HLA loci were covered by the typing at four-digit resolution.

Overall study results and their limits: At a false discovery rate of 0.05, a later analysis linked 15,000 to 20,000 TCR beta sequences to specific HLA alleles. An association between a missense DCLRE1C variant and V-gene and J-gene trimming of TCR beta chains was found in a later genetic analysis and replicated in an independent cohort. In a later genetic analysis, fewer N-insertions in productive TCRs were reported among donors in an Asian-associated ancestry cluster than the roughly 700-donor mean. According to a later analysis, TCR association rates differed among HLA loci, with DRB1 alleles showing the most associated TCRs and HLA-C alleles showing the fewest. Because HLA typing was unavailable for some donors at each locus, only the typed subset was used in association tests. Because counts were too low, seventeen rarely observed V segments, including chromosome 9 orphons, were excluded from the earlier analysis of 500 to 700 of the donors. A further reported finding was that TCR beta sequences accurately predicted the HLA-A and HLA-B alleles for most subjects in the first cohort. The authors suggested that the approach could potentially be extended to other disease states and immunological phenotypes. When HLA alleles, especially DR and DQ, strongly co-occurred, TCR associations were difficult to assign to individual alleles. The study listed approximately 150 TCR beta chains as associated with cytomegalovirus. CMV serostatus was the only immune exposure information available for the cohort. A cluster of highly shared sequence variants was judged likely to represent a technical artifact of the sequencing pipeline. A later analysis found that HLA-associated TCR beta chains were more clonally expanded and had lower generation probabilities than equally common non-associated chains. The 87-base-pair reads could not distinguish some IMGT-functional V segments, including TRBV6-2 and TRBV6-3, so those segments were excluded. Linkage disequilibrium might explain the correlated functional status among segregating V segments, but an unknown experimental factor could not be ruled out. The classifier was reported to diagnose cytomegalovirus status with high specificity and sensitivity in both the original and validation cohorts. Roughly uniform sequencing depth across donors was assumed in presence/absence analyses, although this assumption may not hold. In an earlier analysis of some 540 of the donors, most TCR beta V segments appeared in productive rearrangements about 87% or about 30% of the time, broadly matching IMGT annotations. In vitro tests confirmed that three of the cytomegalovirus-associated TCR beta chains recognize cytomegalovirus antigens. While some public TCRs were present in many individuals, most TCR sequences turned up only very rarely across donors. The cohort was sequenced for TCR beta chains only, and without alpha or paired-chain data the features that could be detected were limited. According to a later analysis, parvovirus B19, influenza, CMV and Epstein-Barr virus appeared linked to several top co-occurrence clusters. In a later analysis, most CMV-associated TCR beta chains were found to appear HLA-restricted, with HLA associations seemingly driven largely by CMV exposure.

The cohort was made up of around 720 healthy bone marrow donors. At the time of sampling, all cohort members were nominally healthy, though unrecorded immune exposures were likely present. The donor tested CMV seropositive, placing the donor among the 310 or so seropositive members of the cohort. Every donor gave a peripheral blood sample, and the peripheral blood mononuclear cells from that sample were used for TCR beta sequencing. The Qiagen DNeasy Blood Extraction Kit was used to extract genomic DNA from the blood cell samples. Library creation used the immunoSEQ multiplex PCR assay. A mixture of 60 forward primers for TCR Vbeta segments and 13 reverse primers for TCR Jbeta segments was used in the multiplex PCR. Amplification of the CDR3 region of rearranged TCR beta genes was performed with a multiplex PCR assay on genomic DNA. On the Illumina HiSeq System, the amplified TCR beta libraries were sequenced as 87-base-pair reads. For the original study's pipeline: Across the 666 repertoires, a later analysis counted 75 million to 90 million unique TCR beta chains, roughly 11 million of which were shared by at least two donors. A nearest-neighbor algorithm error-corrected the raw reads and collapsed the reads into unique sequences, merging closely related sequences to remove PCR and sequencing errors. CDR3 sequences were aligned to IMGT reference sequences to assign V, D and J gene segments. For a sequence to be retained, at least a six-nucleotide match to both a V gene segment and a J gene segment was required. Rearrangements were classified as productive when the CDR3 lacked stop codons and remained in frame with V and J, and all other rearrangements were classified as non-productive. Following IMGT convention, CDR3 was defined as the stretch from the second conserved V-encoded cysteine to the conserved J-encoded phenylalanine. The earlier analysis of a few hundred of the donors excluded any sequence lacking an unambiguous match to a single V gene segment. In an earlier analysis of approximately 590 of the donors, V segments were called functional above 56.7% productive rearrangements and were called segregating when the between-donor standard deviation exceeded 5%. A statistical classification framework was built for diagnosing cytomegalovirus status from the catalog of TCR beta chain sequences. A later analysis assigned V and J genes by comparing TCR nucleotide sequences with IMGT/GENE-DB human TR gene sequences. A later analysis assigned CDR3 sequences and most-parsimonious VDJ recombination scenarios with the TCRdist pipeline. In a later analysis, every TCR beta chain was defined by the combination of its CDR3 amino acid sequence and its V-gene family, and reads without a unique V-gene family were dropped. A later analysis removed 550 to 650 highly shared, low-generation-probability nucleotide sequences to deal with suspected cross-contamination and a sequencing artifact. A later analysis calculated a clonal expansion index for each public chain from normalized within-repertoire ranks of inferred template counts. A later analysis computed generation probabilities with a VDJ recombination model fitted to out-of-frame rearrangements, and checked the results against IGoR. In a later analysis, hypergeometric tests were used to score TCR-TCR, TCR-HLA and TCR-CMV co-occurrence, with a repertoire-size bias correction applied to TCR pairs. To estimate false discovery rates, a later analysis permuted the HLA or CMV assignments 20 times. In a later analysis, co-occurring TCRs were grouped using DBSCAN, and TCRdist sequence similarity was added for clustering within HLA-allele-positive subsets. Repertoires with fewer than 30,000 or more than 120,000 public chains, plus five repertoires with anomalous nucleotide sharing, were excluded from co-occurrence clustering. TCRdb mirrors the immuneACCESS table, restricted to in-frame sequences. Some clones are absent from its copies; in checked studies, under half trace to an unresolved V gene, and the reason for the others is unknown. The DNA gave D and trimming, while V, J and clone size come from that table. The sample contains over 200,000 clones, 82% of them found a single time. The top ten clonotypes cover roughly 6% of the sample.

Sequenced input: PBMCs. The source is a man in his forties in good health and CMV-seropositive. Recombination linked TRBV7-2 to TRBJ2-7, with TRBD2 as a weak D call on 6 bases. CDR3 region: CASSLLAQAGEQYV. The nucleotides are TGTGCCAGCAGCTTATTGGCCCAGGCGGGGGAGCAGTACGTC.